The next 2 T cell receptor beta chains were all read from a single sample in a study of TIL therapy for anti-PD-1-resistant metastatic lung cancer. Time point meaning: pre-treatment sample, taken before nivolumab and TIL therapy. The immunoSEQ assay was v3. Repertoires were generated with immunoSEQ multiplex PCR, while TCRdb's copy carries only in-frame clones and drops some. In the table there are about 32,000 clones, roughly 69% of which are singletons. The material was blood, obtained at baseline. All receptors come from a woman aged 30 to 85 with non-small cell lung cancer.

The chain uses TRBV19 and TRBJ2-5, with 9 bases lining up with TRBD1. Germline CDR1 LNHDA, CDR2 SQIVND (reference sequence). Losses at the gene ends were 1 base for V and 4 bases for J; bases not matched to a gene: 4. The length of the CDR3 is 15 residues. The CDR3 reads CASSIVTGGAETQYF. The CDR3 region has the DNA TGTGCCAGTAGTATAGTTACAGGGGGCGCAGAGACCCAGTACTTC. Full variable domain (outside the CDR3, taken from reference TRBV19 and TRBJ2-5): DGGITQSPKYLFRKEGQNVTLSCEQNLNHDAMYWYRQDPGQGLRLIYYSQIVNDFQKGDIAEGYSVSREKKESFPLTVTSAQKNPTAFYLCASSIVTGGAETQYFGPGTRLLVL.

This chain joins TRBV25-1 and TRBJ2-2; the match to TRBD1 covers 9 bases. Germline V CDR1 and CDR2: MGHDK, SYGVNS. V lost 7 bases and J lost 6; bases outside the gene matches: 9. CDR3 length: 15 amino acids. The CDR3 region has the DNA TGTGCCAGCAAATCCGGGACAGGGAAGTCCGGGGAGCTGTTTTTT. It is translated as CASKSGTGKSGELFF.